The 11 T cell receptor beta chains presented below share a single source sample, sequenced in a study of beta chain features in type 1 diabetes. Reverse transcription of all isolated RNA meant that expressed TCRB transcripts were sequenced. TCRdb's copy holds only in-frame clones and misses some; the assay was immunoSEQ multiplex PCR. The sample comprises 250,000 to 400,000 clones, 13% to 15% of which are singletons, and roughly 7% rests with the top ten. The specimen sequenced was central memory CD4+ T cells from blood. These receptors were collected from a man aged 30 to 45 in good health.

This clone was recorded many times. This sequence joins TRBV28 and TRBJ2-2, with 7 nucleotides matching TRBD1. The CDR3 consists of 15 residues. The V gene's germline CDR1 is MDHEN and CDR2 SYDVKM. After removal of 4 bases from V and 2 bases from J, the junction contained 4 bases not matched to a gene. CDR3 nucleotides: TGTGCCAGCAGTTCGGGACAGCTCAACACCGGGGAGCTGTTTTTT. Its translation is CASSSGQLNTGELFF.

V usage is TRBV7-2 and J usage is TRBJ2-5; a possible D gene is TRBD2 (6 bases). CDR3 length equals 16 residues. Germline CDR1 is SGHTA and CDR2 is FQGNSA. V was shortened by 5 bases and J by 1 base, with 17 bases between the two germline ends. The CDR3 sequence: CASSPRLDGGQETQYF. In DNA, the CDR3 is TGTGCCAGCAGCCCCCGACTAGATGGGGGCCAAGAGACCCAGTACTTC.

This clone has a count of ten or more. The CDR3 loop reads CASSSNGVDTQYF. DNA for the CDR3: TGTGCCAGCAGTAGTAACGGGGTCGATACGCAGTATTTT. V and J are TRBV28 and TRBJ2-3, with a possible D match to TRBD2 (5 bases). Germline V gives CDR1 MDHEN, CDR2 SYDVKM. V lost 5 bases and J 6 bases, leaving 12 bases between the germline ends. CDR3 size: 13 residues.

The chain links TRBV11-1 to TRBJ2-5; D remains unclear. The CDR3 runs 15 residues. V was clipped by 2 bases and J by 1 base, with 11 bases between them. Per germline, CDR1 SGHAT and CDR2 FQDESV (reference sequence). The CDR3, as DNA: TGTGCCAGCAGCTTATTAAGGTCCCCCCAAGAGACCCAGTACTTC. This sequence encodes CASSLLRSPQETQYF.

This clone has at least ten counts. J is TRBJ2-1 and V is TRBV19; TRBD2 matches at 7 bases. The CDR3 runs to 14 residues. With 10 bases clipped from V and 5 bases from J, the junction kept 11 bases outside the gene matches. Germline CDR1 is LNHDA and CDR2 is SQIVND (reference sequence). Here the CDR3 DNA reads TGTGCCACTCTCTCTATTAGCGGGCACAATGAGCAGTTCTTC. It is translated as CATLSISGHNEQFF.

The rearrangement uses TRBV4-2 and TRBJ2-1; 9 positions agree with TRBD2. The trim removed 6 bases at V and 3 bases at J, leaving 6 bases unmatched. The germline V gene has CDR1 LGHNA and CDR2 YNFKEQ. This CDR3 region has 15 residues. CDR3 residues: CASSKTSGFYNEQFF. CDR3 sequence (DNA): TGTGCCAGCAGTAAGACTAGCGGATTCTACAATGAGCAGTTCTTC.

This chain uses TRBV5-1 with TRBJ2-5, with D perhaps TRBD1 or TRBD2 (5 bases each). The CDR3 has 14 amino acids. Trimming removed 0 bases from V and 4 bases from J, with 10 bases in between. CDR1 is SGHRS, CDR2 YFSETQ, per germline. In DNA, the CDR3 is TGCGCCAGCAGCTTGGGGGGGAGTGGAGAGACCCAGTACTTC. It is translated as CASSLGGSGETQYF.

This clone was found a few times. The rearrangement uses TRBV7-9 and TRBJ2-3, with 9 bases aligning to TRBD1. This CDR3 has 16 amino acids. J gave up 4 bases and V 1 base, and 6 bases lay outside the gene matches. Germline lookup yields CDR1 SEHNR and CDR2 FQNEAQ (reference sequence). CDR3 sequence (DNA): TGTGCCAGCAGCTTAGTCGGGCGACAGGGGGCAGATACGCAGTATTTT. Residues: CASSLVGRQGADTQYF.

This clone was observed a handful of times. For the CDR3, the DNA is TGTGCCAGCTCACCACCGACGACAGGGACAGCTTTCTTT. This codes for CASSPPTTGTAFF. The V and J genes are TRBV18 and TRBJ1-1; 7 bases fit TRBD1. Per the germline V gene, CDR1 is KGHSH and CDR2 is LQKENI. The V and J ends lost 0 bases and 10 bases, in that order; junction bases with no gene match: 5. This CDR3 comprises 13 residues.

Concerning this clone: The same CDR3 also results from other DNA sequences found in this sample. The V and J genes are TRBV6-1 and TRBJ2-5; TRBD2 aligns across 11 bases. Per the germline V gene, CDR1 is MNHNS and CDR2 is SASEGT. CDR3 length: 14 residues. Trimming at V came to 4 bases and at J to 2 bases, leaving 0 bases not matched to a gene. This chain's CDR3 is CASSGLAGQETQYF. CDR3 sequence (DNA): TGTGCCAGCAGTGGACTAGCGGGACAAGAGACCCAGTACTTC.

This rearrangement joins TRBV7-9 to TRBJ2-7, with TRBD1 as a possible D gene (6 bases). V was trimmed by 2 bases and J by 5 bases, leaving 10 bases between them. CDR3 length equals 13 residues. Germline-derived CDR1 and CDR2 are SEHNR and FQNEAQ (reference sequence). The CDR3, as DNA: TGTGCCAGCAGCTTAAATCAGGGGCACGAGCAGTACGTC. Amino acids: CASSLNQGHEQYV.